Below, 26 T cell receptor beta chains from the same sample are listed, as sequenced in a study of human T cells and chemical hapten exposure. TCRdb ran MiXCR on the RACE reads and lists one entry per CDR3 protein. Of a few hundred thousand distinct CDR3 sequences detected, over 8% appear once; the ten largest clones hold 2% to 2.5%. Time point: pre-sensitization, week 0. The treatment is: therapeutic diphenylcyclopropenone sensitization with weekly scalp DPC. The sequencing used whole blood, collected in connection with sensitization to the hapten diphenylcyclopropenone (DPC). The receptor set was obtained from a woman aged 40 to 50 with alopecia areata. Some clones in this sample may be carry-over from other donors' samples.

This chain connects TRBV7-2 to TRBJ2-5; 7 bases match TRBD1. V was pared by 6 bases and J by 2 bases, with 9 bases of the junction left unmatched. The CDR3 consists of 15 residues. Germline V gene lookup returns CDR1 SGHTA and CDR2 FQGNSA. CDR3 sequence (DNA): TGTGCCAGCAGTTTCGGGACAGTCTTGCAAGAGACCCAGTACTTC. This gives the protein CASSFGTVLQETQYF.

The CDR3 is CASSLTARTPGEQYF. The CDR3 region has the DNA TGTGCCAGCAGCTTAACCGCACGGACACCCGGCGAGCAGTACTTC. This chain uses TRBV7-8 with TRBJ2-7; tentatively, D is TRBD1 (5 bases). In germline, CDR1 is SGHVS, CDR2 FQNEAQ. V lost 2 bases to trimming and J lost 6 bases, with 17 bases between them. There are 15 residues in the CDR3.

This clonotype was observed a handful of times. The chain uses TRBV29-1 and TRBJ1-5, with 7 bases fitting TRBD1. From germline, CDR1 is SQVTM and CDR2 ANQGSEA. The junction had 10 bases not matched to a gene; V was cut back by 6 bases and J by 11 bases. This CDR3 region has 12 residues. CDR3 residues: CSVTGTSEAQHF. DNA of the CDR3: TGCAGCGTGACAGGGACCTCCGAAGCCCAGCATTTT.

There are a few counts of this clonotype. CDR3: CASTLGPSYQETQYF. In nucleotides, the CDR3 is TGTGCCAGCACCCTCGGACCGTCGTACCAAGAGACCCAGTACTTC. The chain carries TRBV6-5 and TRBJ2-5; no firm D call. V was clipped by 7 bases and J by 0 bases, with 15 bases between them. Germline V gives CDR1 MNHEY, CDR2 SVGAGI. This CDR3 has 15 residues.

This clonotype was detected only a few times. V and J are TRBV7-9 and TRBJ2-3; 7 nucleotides align to TRBD1. Germline trimming cut 5 bases from V and 5 bases from J; bases unmatched to any gene: 7. CDR1 is SEHNR, CDR2 FQNEAQ, per germline (reference sequence). This CDR3 has 14 amino acids. CDR3 coding DNA: TGTGCCAGCAGCCCGAGGACAGGTGAAGATACGCAGTATTTT. Protein sequence: CASSPRTGEDTQYF.

This clonotype was detected many times. The V and J genes are TRBV28 and TRBJ2-5, with 7 bases matching TRBD1. Per germline, CDR1 MDHEN and CDR2 SYDVKM. The CDR3 has 13 amino acids. Trimming at V came to 5 bases and at J to 5 bases, leaving 5 bases not matched to a gene. Here the CDR3 DNA reads TGTGCCAGCAGTAGAGGGGGCGAGGAGACCCAGTACTTC. It translates to CASSRGGEETQYF. Drawing the rest from reference TRBV28 and TRBJ2-5, the complete variable domain is DVKVTQSSRYLVKRTGEKVFLECVQDMDHENMFWYRQDPGLGLRLIYFSYDVKMKEKGDIPEGYSVSREKKERFSLILESASTNQTSMYLCASSRGGEETQYFGPGTRLLVL.

This clonotype was counted many times. The chain links TRBV30 to TRBJ2-3, with 8 bases identical to TRBD2. The CDR3 extends over 11 amino acids. Germline CDR1 GTSNPN, CDR2 SVGIG (reference sequence). Trimming at V came to 2 bases and at J to 9 bases, leaving 1 base not matched to a gene. CDR3 nucleotides: TGTGCCTGGAGTAGCGGGGGCACGCAGTATTTT. This translates into CAWSSGGTQYF.

In this sample, this clonotype turned up a few times. The rearrangement joins TRBV6-1 to TRBJ2-4, with 8 bases lining up with TRBD1. The CDR3 covers 11 residues. The junction had 2 bases not matched to a gene; V was cut back by 7 bases and J by 9 bases. In germline, CDR1 is MNHNS, CDR2 SASEGT. This CDR3 reads CASTRGPIQYF. CDR3 bases: TGTGCCAGCACCAGGGGGCCCATTCAGTACTTC.

This clonotype was seen many times. The CDR3 DNA reads as TGTGCCAGCAGCATGACTAGCGGCCCCTACAATGAGCAGTTCTTC. It encodes CASSMTSGPYNEQFF. The chain joins TRBV6-5 to TRBJ2-1, with TRBD2 identical over 9 bases. V shed 6 bases, J shed 2 bases, and the junction held 5 bases outside the gene matches. The CDR3 has 15 residues. From germline, CDR1 is MNHEY and CDR2 SVGAGI.

The chain is built from TRBV4-2 and TRBJ2-7, with no clear D. V was shortened by 0 bases and J by 7 bases, with 10 bases between the two germline ends. Germline CDR1 is LGHNA and CDR2 is YNFKEQ. There are 13 residues in the CDR3. The CDR3 nucleotides are TGTGCCAGCAGCCAAGATCGTCACCAGGAGCAGTACTTC. The encoded protein is CASSQDRHQEQYF.

This clonotype was seen more than once but under ten times. The rearrangement joins TRBV20-1 to TRBJ2-7; a weak D match, TRBD2 (5 bases). The germline gives CDR1 DFQATT, CDR2 SNEGSKA (reference sequence). V lost 0 bases and J lost 3, with 12 bases in between. CDR3 length: 14 amino acids. The CDR3 protein is CSARDSGMLYEQYF. For the CDR3, the DNA is TGCAGTGCTAGAGATTCGGGGATGCTCTACGAGCAGTACTTC.

This clonotype was detected many times. This chain links TRBV28 with TRBJ2-2; tentatively, D is TRBD1 or TRBD2 (6 bases each). Germline V gene sequence: CDR1 MDHEN, CDR2 SYDVKM. The CDR3 is 15 residues long. V was shortened by 1 base and J by 4 bases, with 10 bases between the two germline ends. The CDR3 DNA reads TGTGCCAGCAGTTTATCCAGGGGAGGCACCGGGGAGCTGTTTTTT. Its translation is CASSLSRGGTGELFF.

Here the CDR3 reads CASSILDRGNSPLHF. The CDR3 bases are TGTGCCAGCAGTATACTCGACAGGGGAAATTCACCCCTCCACTTT. V gene TRBV6-6 combines with J gene TRBJ1-6; 8 nucleotides align to TRBD1. V lost 5 bases to trimming and J lost 7 bases; unmatched junction nucleotides: 7. This CDR3 is built from 15 residues. Per the germline V gene, CDR1 is MNHNY and CDR2 is SVGAGI (reference sequence).

This chain uses TRBV10-3 with TRBJ2-2; 13 bases are shared with TRBD2. The ends lost 11 bases at V and 6 bases at J; junction bases unmatched: 12. This CDR3 is 16 amino acids long. Germline CDR1 reads ENHRY; CDR2 reads SYGVKD. The CDR3 loop reads CASRTSGSTVAGELFF. The CDR3 DNA is TGTGCCTCACGGACTAGCGGGAGTACAGTCGCCGGGGAGCTGTTTTTT.

This clonotype has more than one count but fewer than ten. The chain links TRBV6-5 to TRBJ2-7, with D uncertain. This CDR3 has 15 residues. Looked up from germline, CDR1 is MNHEY and CDR2 is SVGAGI. Trimming removed 0 bases from V and 1 base from J, with 10 bases in between. CDR3 protein: CASSYSAQGSYEQYF. The CDR3 DNA is TGTGCCAGCAGTTACTCCGCACAAGGATCCTACGAGCAGTACTTC.

The genes are TRBV7-6 and TRBJ2-1; 7 bases align to TRBD1. From germline, CDR1 is SGHVS and CDR2 FNYEAQ. J was trimmed by 0 bases and V by 3 bases; bases with no gene match: 8. This CDR3 is built from 17 residues. CDR3 region: CASSLGWGQSSYNEQFF. The CDR3, as DNA: TGTGCCAGCAGCTTGGGGTGGGGACAGAGCTCCTACAATGAGCAGTTCTTC.

This clonotype has a count of ten or more. The CDR3: CASTLAGSTDTQYF. CDR3 sequence (DNA): TGTGCCAGCACACTAGCGGGGAGCACAGATACGCAGTATTTT. This chain joins TRBV2 and TRBJ2-3, with 10 bases lining up with TRBD2. J lost 0 bases, V lost 7 bases, and 1 base had no gene match. Germline V gives CDR1 SNHLY, CDR2 FYNNEI. The CDR3 is 14 amino acids.

In its sample, this clonotype was seen a few times. This chain joins TRBV6-2 or TRBV6-3 and TRBJ1-1, with D possibly being TRBD1 (5 bases). The CDR3 consists of 12 residues. Looked up from germline, CDR1 is MNHEY and CDR2 is SVGEGT. Trimming stripped 6 bases from V and 3 bases from J, with 8 bases between. CDR3 DNA sequence: TGTGCCAGCAGGCAGGGCCACACTGAAGCTTTCTTT. Translation: CASRQGHTEAFF.

This rearrangement joins TRBV28 to TRBJ2-7, with TRBD1 matching over 7 bases. CDR3 size: 15 residues. V lost 5 bases to trimming and J lost 6 bases; unmatched junction nucleotides: 13. CDR1 is MDHEN and CDR2 is SYDVKM in the germline V gene. The CDR3 DNA follows: TGTGCCAGCAGTCCCAGCGACAGGGTCGGCTTCGAGCAGTACTTC. It specifies CASSPSDRVGFEQYF.

The chain joins TRBV12-5 to TRBJ1-1; a possible D gene is TRBD1 (5 bases). The germline V gene encodes CDR1 LGHNT and CDR2 FRNRAP. This CDR3 comprises 17 residues. V gave up 1 base and J gave up 0 bases, with 15 bases separating them. The CDR3 region is CASGLATSGPLNTEAFF. The CDR3 DNA follows: TGTGCTAGTGGTTTGGCAACCTCGGGACCTCTGAACACTGAAGCTTTCTTT.

The chain uses TRBV5-1 and TRBJ2-1, with D perhaps given as TRBD1 or TRBD2 (5 bases each). From germline, CDR1 is SGHRS and CDR2 YFSETQ. The length of the CDR3 is 14 residues. V was trimmed by 3 bases and J by 5 bases, leaving 12 bases between them. This CDR3 is CASSSGPSNNEQFF. DNA of the CDR3: TGCGCCAGCAGCTCGGGACCCAGCAACAATGAGCAGTTCTTC.

This clonotype was found a few times. The rearrangement joins TRBV20-1 to TRBJ2-2, with D perhaps assigned TRBD1 or TRBD2 (5 bases each). The length of the CDR3 is 18 residues. Trimming shortened V by 3 bases and J by 4 bases, and 24 bases separated the two germline ends. Germline CDR1 DFQATT, CDR2 SNEGSKA (reference sequence). The CDR3 nucleotides read TGCAGTGCTAGGGGTCAGCTTGGGGGAACCGCCGGCACCGGGGAGCTGTTTTTT. It yields the protein CSARGQLGGTAGTGELFF.

The table lists this clonotype with many counts. The CDR3 nucleotides are TGTGCCAGCAGTCCCCCCGTACTAGCGGGAGTAGGATACTTC. It yields the protein CASSPPVLAGVGYF. The chain combines TRBV28 with TRBJ2-7, with TRBD2 matching over 11 bases. In germline, CDR1 is MDHEN, CDR2 SYDVKM. This CDR3 comprises 14 residues. V shed 5 bases, J shed 13 bases, and the junction held 13 bases outside the gene matches. Full variable domain (missing parts from reference TRBV28 and TRBJ2-7): DVKVTQSSRYLVKRTGEKVFLECVQDMDHENMFWYRQDPGLGLRLIYFSYDVKMKEKGDIPEGYSVSREKKERFSLILESASTNQTSMYLCASSPPVLAGVGYFGPGTRLTVT.

In this sample, this clonotype turned up a few times. The chain uses TRBV6-6 and TRBJ2-5; TRBD2 might be the D (5 bases). Per germline, CDR1 MNHNY and CDR2 SVGAGI (reference sequence). CDR3 length equals 16 residues. Trimming left V 0 bases short and J 4 bases short, with 15 bases between. CDR3 in amino acids: CASSYSLGVKGETQYF. CDR3 sequence (DNA): TGTGCCAGCAGTTACTCCCTCGGGGTTAAGGGAGAGACCCAGTACTTC.

This clonotype was seen a handful of times. The chain uses TRBV27 and TRBJ2-2, with 7 bases aligning to TRBD2. This CDR3 has 18 residues. CDR1 and CDR2 (germline): MNHEY, SMNVEV (reference sequence). After removal of 2 bases from V and 6 bases from J, the junction contained 15 bases not matched to a gene. The CDR3 DNA reads as TGTGCCAGCAGTTTAATAGACGGGGGGACTCTATCGGCCGGGGAGCTGTTTTTT. This gives the protein CASSLIDGGTLSAGELFF.

The chain combines TRBV20-1 with TRBJ2-7; perhaps D is TRBD1 or TRBD2 (5 bases each). Between the trimmed V and J ends, which lost 5 bases and 4 bases, there was a span of 18 bases. Germline values: CDR1 DFQATT, CDR2 SNEGSKA (reference sequence). This CDR3 spans 14 amino acids. The CDR3 sequence is CSALELGVGYEQYF. The CDR3 DNA sequence: TGCAGTGCTCTAGAACTAGGGGTTGGTTACGAGCAGTACTTC.